These T cell receptor beta chains were read from a single sample in a study of human versus mouse CDR3 diversity and MHC coevolution. Method: immunoSEQ multiplex PCR; TCRdb's copy keeps in-frame clones and lacks some. The sample lists just under 60,000 clones; 85% to 95% were seen once. The sample taken for sequencing was naive CD4+ T cells from blood. Receptor source: a person aged 55-75 years in good health. The CDR3 runs from the conserved cysteine through the conserved F or W. D genes are given only for firm matches. The listing skips clone size in some rows; elsewhere it reads once, few, many or a size class.

v_call	clone_size	j_call	cdr3_length	d_call	cdr3_aa	cdr3_nt
TRBV5-5	-	TRBJ1-4	14	TRBD1	CASSPQGAGEKLFF	TGTGCCAGCAGCCCACAGGGGGCTGGTGAAAAACTGTTTTTT
TRBV12-5	-	TRBJ2-3	17	-	CASGLVRGGSFTDTQYF	TGTGCTAGTGGTTTGGTGAGAGGCGGCAGCTTCACAGATACGCAGTATTTT
TRBV7-9	-	TRBJ1-2	14	-	CASATGDTNYGYTF	TGTGCCAGCGCCACCGGGGACACGAACTATGGCTACACCTTC
TRBV19	-	TRBJ2-7	15	TRBD2	CATRGSGRSGYEQYF	TGTGCTACCCGGGGTAGCGGGAGATCCGGTTACGAGCAGTACTTC
TRBV6-6	once	TRBJ2-7	15	TRBD2	CASRTGTSGSYEQYF	TGTGCCAGCAGGACCGGGACTAGCGGTTCCTACGAGCAGTACTTC
TRBV12-5	-	TRBJ2-2	17	TRBD2	CASGDPGLAANTGELFF	TGTGCTAGTGGAGATCCGGGACTAGCGGCGAACACCGGGGAGCTGTTTTTT
TRBV5-1	-	TRBJ2-2	13	TRBD2	CARELAGAGELFF	TGCGCCAGAGAACTAGCGGGAGCCGGGGAGCTGTTTTTT
TRBV28	-	TRBJ1-5	14	-	CASSLGQEFQPQHF	TGTGCCAGCAGTTTGGGGCAGGAGTTTCAGCCCCAGCATTTT
TRBV5-4	-	TRBJ1-5	17	-	CASSLFRPAGHNQPQHF	TGTGCCAGCAGCTTGTTCCGACCAGCAGGTCATAATCAGCCCCAGCATTTT
TRBV7-9	-	TRBJ2-5	13	-	CASSLATGPGQYF	TGTGCCAGCAGCTTAGCGACCGGGCCAGGGCAGTACTTC
TRBV7-9	-	TRBJ2-2	17	TRBD2	CASSSTSGRARGGELFF	TGTGCCAGCAGCTCCACTAGCGGGAGGGCCCGTGGCGGGGAGCTGTTTTTT
TRBV12-5	few	TRBJ2-2	16	-	CASGNQEVGGTGELFF	TGTGCTAGTGGTAACCAAGAGGTCGGGGGAACCGGGGAGCTGTTTTTT
TRBV6-5	-	TRBJ1-2	16	-	CASSYSGGRPNYGYTF	TGTGCCAGCAGTTACAGCGGGGGGCGGCCTAACTATGGCTACACCTTC
TRBV6-1	-	TRBJ1-1	14	TRBD1	CASSGDRGILEAFF	TGTGCCAGCAGTGGGGACAGGGGTATATTAGAAGCTTTCTTT
TRBV2	-	TRBJ1-2	15	-	CASSEEGRVPSGYTF	TGTGCCAGCAGTGAAGAGGGCAGGGTGCCTAGTGGCTACACCTTC
TRBV4-2	-	TRBJ2-5	14	-	CASTYTGAQETQYF	TGTGCCAGCACCTACACGGGAGCCCAAGAGACCCAGTACTTC
TRBV7-3	-	TRBJ1-2	15	-	CASSQEGTQGSGYTF	TGTGCCAGCAGCCAAGAAGGGACTCAAGGGAGTGGCTACACCTTC